A selection of T cell receptor beta chains follows, all from one sample in a study of blood T cell repertoires in COVID-19. Assay used: immunoSEQ multiplex PCR; TCRdb lists only in-frame clones, some missing. This repertoire shows 110,000 to 150,000 clones, around 90% found once; its top ten account for 1.5%. The specimen was peripheral blood. These receptors were obtained from a woman aged 55-75 years with acute or convalescent COVID-19. Both conserved end residues are part of each CDR3. D genes are given only for firm matches. Size is omitted from some rows. Given values are once, few, many or a class for expanded clones.

size	length	V	J	D	DNA	CDR3
-	15	TRBV4-2	TRBJ2-5	TRBD2	TGTGCCAGCAGCCAGACTAGCGGGGTTGCGGAGACCCAGTACTTC	CASSQTSGVAETQYF
-	16	TRBV30	TRBJ1-2	-	TGTGCCTGGAGCCAAACCGCCCGGACCGGGGGCTATGGCTACACCTTC	CAWSQTARTGGYGYTF
-	14	TRBV24-1	TRBJ2-1	-	TGTGCCACCAGTCCCAGACTGCCCTCAAATGAGCAGTTCTTC	CATSPRLPSNEQFF
-	14	TRBV9	TRBJ1-5	TRBD1	TGTGCCAGCAGCGGCGAGGGGGCGGGTCAGCCCCAGCATTTT	CASSGEGAGQPQHF
-	14	TRBV7-9	TRBJ1-6	-	TGTGCCAGCAGCTTAGGAGGGGGTAATTCACCCCTCCACTTT	CASSLGGGNSPLHF
-	17	TRBV5-1	TRBJ2-5	TRBD2	TGCGCCAGCAGCTTGGTGTTAGCGGGGGCCACGGGAGAGACCCAGTACTTC	CASSLVLAGATGETQYF
-	14	TRBV10-3	TRBJ2-3	TRBD1	TGTGCCATCATGGGACAGGGAACACCAGATACGCAGTATTTT	CAIMGQGTPDTQYF
once	16	TRBV28	TRBJ2-1	-	TGTGCCAGCAGTTCTAACAGGGTTATATCCTACAATGAGCAGTTCTTC	CASSSNRVISYNEQFF
-	14	TRBV5-1	TRBJ1-3	-	TGCGCCAGCAGCTCAACCGGGACAGGAAACACCATATATTTT	CASSSTGTGNTIYF
-	16	TRBV11-1	TRBJ2-6	TRBD1	TGTGCCAGCAGCTTTGACAGGGGGGCTGGGGCCAACGTCCTGACTTTC	CASSFDRGAGANVLTF
-	15	TRBV25-1	TRBJ1-5	-	TGTGCCAGCAGTGAAGGAGGCCGGGGCAATCAGCCCCAGCATTTT	CASSEGGRGNQPQHF
-	14	TRBV4-3	TRBJ1-6	-	TGCGCCAGCAGCCAGGAAACGGGGAATTCACCCCTCCACTTT	CASSQETGNSPLHF
-	17	TRBV4-2	TRBJ1-1	-	TGTGCCAGCAGCCCCCAGCTCCAGGTGGGGCTGAACACTGAAGCTTTCTTT	CASSPQLQVGLNTEAFF
-	17	TRBV24-1	TRBJ2-1	TRBD2	TGTGCCACCAGTGACCCCGGGACTAGCGGCCTCACCAGTGAGCAGTTCTTC	CATSDPGTSGLTSEQFF
-	14	TRBV5-5	TRBJ2-1	-	TGTGCCAGCACGGAGAGACCTTTTAGCGATGAGCAGTTCTTC	CASTERPFSDEQFF
-	15	TRBV6-5	TRBJ1-5	-	TGTGCCAGCAGTAAACAGGGTGTAGGCAATCAGCCCCAGCATTTT	CASSKQGVGNQPQHF
-	14	TRBV6-1	TRBJ1-3	-	TGTGCCAGCGGTGACGGCAGGGGCCGAAACACCATATATTTT	CASGDGRGRNTIYF
-	15	TRBV5-1	TRBJ1-6	-	TGCGCCAGCAGCTTGGTGTCAGGGGATAATTCACCCCTCCACTTT	CASSLVSGDNSPLHF
once	18	TRBV2	TRBJ2-5	-	TGTGCCAGCAGTTCCCCGTATCCCTTTTCAGCGTACCAAGAGACCCAGTACTTC	CASSSPYPFSAYQETQYF
-	15	TRBV3-1/TRBV3-2	TRBJ2-2	-	TGTGCCAGCAGCCAAGATTATAGGGGCACCGGGGAGCTGTTTTTT	CASSQDYRGTGELFF
once	18	TRBV4-2	TRBJ1-3	TRBD1	TGTGCCAGCAGCCTTTGGACAGGGAGAAGGGGCTCTGGAAACACCATATATTTT	CASSLWTGRRGSGNTIYF
-	17	TRBV11-2	TRBJ2-6	-	TGTGCCAGCAGCTCACCCGGGACAAGCTCTGGGGCCAACGTCCTGACTTTC	CASSSPGTSSGANVLTF
many	15	TRBV11-1	TRBJ1-1	TRBD1	TGTGCCAGCAGCGACCTGGGGACAGGGATCTCTGAAGCTTTCTTT	CASSDLGTGISEAFF
few	18	TRBV6-1	TRBJ1-4	TRBD1	TGTGCCAGCAGTGACCTGGGACAGGGGTTTGCAACTAATGAAAAACTGTTTTTT	CASSDLGQGFATNEKLFF
-	12	TRBV30	TRBJ2-3	-	TGTGCCGGGGCAGGGAATTCGGATACGCAGTATTTT	CAGAGNSDTQYF
-	14	TRBV28	TRBJ2-3	-	TGTGCCGGTAAAGGGGGGGGACCCACAGATACGCAGTATTTT	CAGKGGGPTDTQYF
few	14	TRBV5-8	TRBJ1-1	TRBD1	TGTGCCAGCAGCTTATGGACAGGGGTCACTGAAGCTTTCTTT	CASSLWTGVTEAFF
-	16	TRBV10-2	TRBJ2-2	TRBD1	TGCGCCAGCAGTGCGCCGGAACAGGGGGACACCGGGGAGCTGTTTTTT	CASSAPEQGDTGELFF
-	15	TRBV7-8	TRBJ1-3	-	TGTGCCAGCAGCTTACAAGTCAGCTCTGGAAACACCATATATTTT	CASSLQVSSGNTIYF
-	15	TRBV7-9	TRBJ2-5	TRBD1	TGTGCCAGCAGCATGACTCACAGGGGGCGGGAGACCCAGTACTTC	CASSMTHRGRETQYF
-	13	TRBV6-5	TRBJ1-4	-	TGTGCCACTATAGAGGCTGTCAATGAAAAACTGTTTTTT	CATIEAVNEKLFF
-	19	TRBV4-2	TRBJ1-3	-	TGTGCCAGCAGCCAAGACCTGCCGCGGGGGGTCCTCTCTGGAAACACCATATATTTT	CASSQDLPRGVLSGNTIYF
-	15	TRBV7-3	TRBJ1-6	-	TGTGCCAGCAGCTTAATGTCAGGTGGCAATTCACCCCTCCACTTT	CASSLMSGGNSPLHF
-	18	TRBV7-6	TRBJ2-1	TRBD1	TGTGCCAGCAGCTTAGCTACGCGGACAGGGCGGACCTACAATGAGCAGTTCTTC	CASSLATRTGRTYNEQFF
-	15	TRBV7-2	TRBJ2-3	-	TGTGCCAGCAGCTCGATTCTTTCAGGCACAGATACGCAGTATTTT	CASSSILSGTDTQYF
-	15	TRBV5-4	TRBJ2-5	-	TGTGCCAGCAGCTTCGGTCGACTAGAAGGAGAGACCCAGTACTTC	CASSFGRLEGETQYF
-	14	TRBV24-1	TRBJ2-2	TRBD1	TGTGCCACCAGACAGGGGACGAACACCGGGGAGCTGTTTTTT	CATRQGTNTGELFF
-	13	TRBV4-3	TRBJ2-7	-	TGCGCCAGCAGCCAAGACAGATCCTACGAGCAGTACTTC	CASSQDRSYEQYF
-	15	TRBV19	TRBJ1-1	-	TGTGCCAGTAGTATAGATCAGGGGCTGAAGACTGAAGCTTTCTTT	CASSIDQGLKTEAFF
-	12	TRBV19	TRBJ1-5	-	TGTGCCAGTAGAGAGATAAATCAGCCCCAGCATTTT	CASREINQPQHF
-	14	TRBV11-2	TRBJ2-1	TRBD1	TGTGCCAGCAGCCGATTGGACAGGTCCAATGAGCAGTTCTTC	CASSRLDRSNEQFF
-	19	TRBV19	TRBJ2-5	TRBD2	TGTGCCAGTAGTACCCCGGGACTAGCGGGGGGCCAAAGGGTCGAGACCCAGTACTTC	CASSTPGLAGGQRVETQYF
-	17	TRBV24-1	TRBJ2-1	-	TGTGCCACCAGTGAGCCTGGCGGAGGGGCGGTGGACAATGAGCAGTTCTTC	CATSEPGGGAVDNEQFF
-	16	TRBV5-5	TRBJ2-1	TRBD1	TGTGCCAGCAGCTATTACCCGGGACAGGGGGCCGATGAGCAGTTCTTC	CASSYYPGQGADEQFF
-	17	TRBV7-2	TRBJ2-4	-	TGTGCCAGCAGCAACCGTTGGGGTGAGGGTAAACAGAACATTCAGTACTTC	CASSNRWGEGKQNIQYF
-	16	TRBV11-2	TRBJ1-2	-	TGTGCCAGTAGCTTAGCTCCGGGTTCGGCTAACTATGGCTACACCTTC	CASSLAPGSANYGYTF
-	14	TRBV10-2	TRBJ1-1	-	TGCGCCAGCAGAGTCACATGGGGCGGCACTGAAGCTTTCTTT	CASRVTWGGTEAFF
-	18	TRBV3-1/TRBV3-2	TRBJ2-7	TRBD1	TGTGCCAGCAGCCCATATTCGAGTTTGAGGGGGCTCCCCTACGAGCAGTACTTC	CASSPYSSLRGLPYEQYF
-	14	TRBV3-1/TRBV3-2	TRBJ2-7	-	TGTGCCAGCAGCTTTCTCGGACAAGTCTACGAGCAGTACTTC	CASSFLGQVYEQYF